Listed below are T cell receptor beta chains from one sample, sequenced in a study of blood T cell repertoires in COVID-19. The repertoire was sequenced with immunoSEQ multiplex PCR; TCRdb's copy has only in-frame clones and lacks some. Among around 89,000 clones listed, approximately 90% were seen once. Sequenced: peripheral blood. Receptors originate from a man between 60 and 70 years old with acute or convalescent COVID-19. CDR3s include the opening cysteine and the closing phenylalanine or tryptophan.

v_call cdr3_aa
TRBV5-1 CASSGAGTGLPEQYF
TRBV6-6 CASRAPGTGDQPQHF
TRBV2 CASSENRQETQYF
TRBV7-3 CASSLSPGWNTEAFF
TRBV5-1 CASSLGTRDRVHGYTF
TRBV19 CASSMRAGANVLTF
TRBV12-5 CASGFGQDQGNGYTF
TRBV30 CAWEGTGDGYTF
TRBV29-1 CSVERGGTQYF
TRBV28 CASSPSGTGGFFGNQPQHF